The T cell receptor (beta chain) described here comes from a study of T cells after yellow fever vaccination. Study results and caveats: Though it reached lower strength, the secondary response hit its peak faster, day 5 versus 15. Among primary-vaccination clones, most reappeared after the booster, at 95% to 96% for CD4 and roughly 90% for CD8. High-abundance clonotypes from the bulk population could contaminate FACS-sorted repertoires.

Each CDR3 protein gets one entry after TCRdb re-called the 5' RACE reads with MiXCR. The table lists around 300,000 distinct CDR3 sequences, 13% of them singletons. A word on this clonotype: Its antigen is not identified.

Trimming removed 2 bases from V and 9 bases from J, with 9 bases in between. The CDR3 sequence is 12 residues long. Looked up from germline, CDR1 is SGHNT and CDR2 is YYREEE (reference sequence). Sequenced here: CD4+ T cells sorted from PBMCs, sampled 45 days after the yellow fever booster vaccination. The origin of this receptor is a man younger than 40 who received the YFV17D yellow fever vaccine. This sequence joins TRBV5-4 and TRBJ2-1; D uncertain. DNA for the CDR3: TGTGCCAGCAGCTTCGAGCGTTCTGAGCAGTTCTTC. Residues: CASSFERSEQFF.